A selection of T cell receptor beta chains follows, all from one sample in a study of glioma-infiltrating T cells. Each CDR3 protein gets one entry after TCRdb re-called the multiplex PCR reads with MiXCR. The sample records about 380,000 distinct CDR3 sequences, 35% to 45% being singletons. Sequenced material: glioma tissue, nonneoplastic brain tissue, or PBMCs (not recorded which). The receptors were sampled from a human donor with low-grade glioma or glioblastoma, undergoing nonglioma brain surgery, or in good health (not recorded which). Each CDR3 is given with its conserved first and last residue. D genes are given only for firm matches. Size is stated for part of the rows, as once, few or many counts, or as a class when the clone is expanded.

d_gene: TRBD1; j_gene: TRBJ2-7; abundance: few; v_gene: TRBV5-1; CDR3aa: CASSGGQVPSYEQYF; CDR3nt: TGCGCCAGCAGCGGAGGACAGGTACCCTCCTACGAGCAGTACTTC
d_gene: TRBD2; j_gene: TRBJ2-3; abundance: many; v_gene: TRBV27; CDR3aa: CASSSSGIFSTDTQYF; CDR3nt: TGTGCCAGCAGTTCTAGCGGTATATTCAGCACAGATACGCAGTATTTT
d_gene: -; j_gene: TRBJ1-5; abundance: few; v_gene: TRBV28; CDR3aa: CASSIYRVGSNQPQHF; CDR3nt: TGTGCCAGCAGTATATACAGGGTAGGAAGCAATCAGCCCCAGCATTTT
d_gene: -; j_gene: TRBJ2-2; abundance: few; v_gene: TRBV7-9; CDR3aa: CASSLGGSVTGELFF; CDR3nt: TGTGCCAGCAGCTTAGGAGGGAGCGTAACCGGGGAGCTGTTTTTT
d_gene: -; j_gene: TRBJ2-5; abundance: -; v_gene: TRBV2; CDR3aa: CASSESGTLYF; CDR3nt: TGTGCCAGCAGTGAGAGCGGCACCTTGTACTTC
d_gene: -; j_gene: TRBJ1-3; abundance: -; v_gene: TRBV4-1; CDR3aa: CASSQDWTESSGNTIYF; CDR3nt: TGCGCCAGCAGCCAAGATTGGACAGAGAGCTCTGGAAACACCATATATTTT
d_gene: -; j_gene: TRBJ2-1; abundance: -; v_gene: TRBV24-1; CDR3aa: CATSDPTGRNEQFF; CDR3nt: TGTGCCACCAGTGACCCCACAGGGAGGAATGAGCAGTTCTTC
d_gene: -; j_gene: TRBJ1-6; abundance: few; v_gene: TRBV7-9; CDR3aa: CASSLVDRTHNSPLHF; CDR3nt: TGTGCCAGCAGCTTAGTTGACAGGACCCATAATTCACCCCTCCACTTT
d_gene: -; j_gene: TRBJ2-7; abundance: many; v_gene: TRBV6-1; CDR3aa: CASRLNSYEQYF; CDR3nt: TGTGCCAGCAGGCTTAACTCCTACGAGCAGTACTTC
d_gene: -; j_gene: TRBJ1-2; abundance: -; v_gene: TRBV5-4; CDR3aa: CASSNRASGGYTF; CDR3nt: TGTGCCAGCAGCAACCGGGCCTCAGGGGGCTACACCTTC
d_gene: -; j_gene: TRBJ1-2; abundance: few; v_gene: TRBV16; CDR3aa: CASSQRGFLYGYTF; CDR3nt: TGTGCCAGCAGCCAACGTGGGTTCCTCTATGGCTACACCTTC
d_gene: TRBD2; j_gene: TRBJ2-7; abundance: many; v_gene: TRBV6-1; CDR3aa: CASSPGLAAYEQYF; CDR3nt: TGTGCCAGCAGCCCCGGACTAGCGGCCTACGAGCAGTACTTC
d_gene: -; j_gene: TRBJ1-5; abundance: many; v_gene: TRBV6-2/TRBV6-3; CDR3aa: CASSYPRRNQPQHF; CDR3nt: TGTGCCAGCAGTTACCCTCGTCGGAATCAGCCCCAGCATTTT
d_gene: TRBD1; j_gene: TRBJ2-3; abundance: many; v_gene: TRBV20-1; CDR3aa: CSARGVRRTGLDTQYF; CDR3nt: TGCAGTGCTAGAGGTGTGCGCAGGACAGGGTTAGATACGCAGTATTTT
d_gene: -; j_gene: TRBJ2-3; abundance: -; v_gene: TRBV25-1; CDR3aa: CASSEGGQRTDTQYF; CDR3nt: TGTGCCAGCAGTGAAGGGGGACAAAGGACAGATACCCAGTATTTT
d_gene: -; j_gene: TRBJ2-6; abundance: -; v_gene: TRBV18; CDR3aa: CASFLSGANVLTF; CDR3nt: TGTGCCAGCTTCCTCTCTGGGGCCAACGTCCTGACTTTC
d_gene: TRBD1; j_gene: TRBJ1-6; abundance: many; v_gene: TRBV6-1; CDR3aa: CASNRDRGNSPLHF; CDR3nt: TGTGCCAGTAACCGGGACAGGGGCAATTCACCCCTCCACTTT
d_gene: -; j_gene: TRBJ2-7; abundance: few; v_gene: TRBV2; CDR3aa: CASSERQDYEQYF; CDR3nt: TGTGCCAGCAGTGAACGGCAGGACTACGAGCAGTACTTC
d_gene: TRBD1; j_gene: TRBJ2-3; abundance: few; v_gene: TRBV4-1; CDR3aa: CASNARDRENTDTQYF; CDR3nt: TGCGCCAGCAACGCCCGGGACAGGGAAAACACAGATACGCAGTATTTT
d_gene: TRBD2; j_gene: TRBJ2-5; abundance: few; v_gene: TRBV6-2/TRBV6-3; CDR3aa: CASSYGRETVETQYF; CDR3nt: TGTGCCAGCAGTTACGGGCGGGAGACCGTGGAGACCCAGTACTTC
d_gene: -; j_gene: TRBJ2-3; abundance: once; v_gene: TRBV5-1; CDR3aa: CASSLVGTGDTQYF; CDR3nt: TGCGCCAGCAGCTTGGTAGGGACTGGAGATACGCAGTATTTT
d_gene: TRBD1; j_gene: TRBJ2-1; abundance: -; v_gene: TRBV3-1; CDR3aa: CASSQDWTGVSYNEQFF; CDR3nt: TGTGCCAGCAGCCAAGATTGGACAGGGGTCTCCTACAATGAGCAGTTCTTC
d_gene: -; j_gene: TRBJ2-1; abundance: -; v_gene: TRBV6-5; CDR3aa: CASSAFDNYNEQFF; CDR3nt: TGTGCCAGCAGCGCGTTCGACAACTACAATGAGCAGTTCTTC
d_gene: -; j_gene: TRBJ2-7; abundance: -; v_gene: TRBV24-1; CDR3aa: CATSDFQEQYF; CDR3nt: TGTGCCACCAGTGATTTTCAAGAGCAGTACTTC
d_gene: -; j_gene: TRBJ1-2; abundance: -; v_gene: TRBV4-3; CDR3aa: CASSQDNGRSNYGYTF; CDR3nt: TGCGCCAGCAGCCAAGACAACGGCAGGAGCAACTATGGCTACACCTTC
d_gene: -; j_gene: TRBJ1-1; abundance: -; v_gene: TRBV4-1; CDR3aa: CASSLIHGNTEAFF; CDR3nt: TGCGCCAGCAGCCTCATTCATGGGAACACTGAAGCTTTCTTT
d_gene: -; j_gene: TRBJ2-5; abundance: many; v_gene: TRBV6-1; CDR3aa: CASSEDGTVQETQYF; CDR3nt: TGTGCCAGCAGTGAAGACGGGACGGTCCAAGAGACCCAGTACTTC
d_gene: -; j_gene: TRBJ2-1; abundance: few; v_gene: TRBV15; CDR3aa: CATSRDRGLSYNEQFF; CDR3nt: TGTGCCACCAGCAGAGATCGGGGTCTCTCCTACAATGAGCAGTTCTTC
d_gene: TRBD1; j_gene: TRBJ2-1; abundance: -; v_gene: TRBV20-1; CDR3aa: CSAGTGTRYNEQFF; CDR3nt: TGCAGTGCTGGGACAGGGACGCGGTACAATGAGCAGTTCTTC
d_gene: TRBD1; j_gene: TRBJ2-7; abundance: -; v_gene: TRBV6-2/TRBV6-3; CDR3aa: CAIRFGQGISYEQYF; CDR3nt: TGTGCCATCAGATTCGGACAGGGAATCTCCTACGAGCAGTACTTC
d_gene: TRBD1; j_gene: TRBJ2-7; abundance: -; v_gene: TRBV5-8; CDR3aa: CASSQRTGGYEQYF; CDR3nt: TGTGCCAGCAGCCAGAGGACAGGGGGGTACGAGCAGTACTTC
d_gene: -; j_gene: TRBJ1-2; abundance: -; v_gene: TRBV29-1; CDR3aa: CSVEEGGRVYGYTF; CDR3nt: TGCAGCGTTGAAGAGGGGGGCAGGGTGTATGGCTACACCTTC